The clone carrying this T cell receptor (beta chain) was seen more than once but under ten times. Antigen specificity is unknown. CDR1 and CDR2 (germline): LGHDT, YNNKEL (reference sequence). The CDR3 has 15 residues. Unmatched junction bases numbered 4, after V lost 1 base and J lost 2 bases. TCR alpha and TCR beta cDNA libraries with sample barcodes and UMIs came from 5'RACE using constant-segment primers. TCRdb called the 5' RACE reads again in MiXCR, with one record for every CDR3 protein. Of roughly 250,000 distinct CDR3 sequences listed, roughly 15% were seen once; the top ten hold roughly 3.6%. The entry originates in a study of T-cell memory formation after mild COVID-19. Findings of the study overall: Pre-infection memory carried some responding clones, suggesting that cross-reactive memory joined. Contracting clones localized mainly to CM and EM when CD4+ and mainly to EMRA when CD8+. There was no confirmation that second-wave clones peaking on day 37 were SARS-CoV-2 specific.

The J gene is TRBJ2-7, the V gene TRBV3-1; 8 positions agree with TRBD2. The material sequenced was PBMCs or a T cell subset sorted from them (not recorded which). The clonotype originates from a man in his late teens or twenties who had mild COVID-19 (a few samples of this study predate the infection). Cell type and time point are not known. CDR3: CASSQAAGATYEQYV. The CDR3, as DNA: TGTGCCAGCAGCCAAGCAGCGGGGGCGACCTACGAGCAGTACGTC.